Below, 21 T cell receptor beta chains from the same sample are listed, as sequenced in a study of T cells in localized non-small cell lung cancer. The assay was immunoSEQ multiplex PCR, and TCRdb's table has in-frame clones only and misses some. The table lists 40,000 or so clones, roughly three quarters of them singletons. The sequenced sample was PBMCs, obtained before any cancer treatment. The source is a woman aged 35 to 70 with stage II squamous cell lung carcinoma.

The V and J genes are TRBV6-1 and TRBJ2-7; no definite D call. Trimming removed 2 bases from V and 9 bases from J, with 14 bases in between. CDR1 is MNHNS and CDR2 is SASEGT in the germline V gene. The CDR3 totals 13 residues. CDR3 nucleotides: TGTGCCAGCAGTGAACGCAGCGTGGACGGGCAGTACGTC. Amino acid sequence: CASSERSVDGQYV.

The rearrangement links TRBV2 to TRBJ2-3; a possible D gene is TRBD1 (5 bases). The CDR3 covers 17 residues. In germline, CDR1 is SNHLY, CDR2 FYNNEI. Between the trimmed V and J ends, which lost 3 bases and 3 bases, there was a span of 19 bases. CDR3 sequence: CASSDVYVGRVTDTQYF. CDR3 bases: TGTGCCAGCAGTGATGTTTATGTGGGCAGGGTAACAGATACGCAGTATTTT.

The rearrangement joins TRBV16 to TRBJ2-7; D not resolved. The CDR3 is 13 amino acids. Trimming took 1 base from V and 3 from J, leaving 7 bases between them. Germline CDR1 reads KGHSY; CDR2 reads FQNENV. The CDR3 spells CASSQYHGYEQYF. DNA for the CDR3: TGTGCCAGCAGCCAATATCACGGCTACGAGCAGTACTTC.

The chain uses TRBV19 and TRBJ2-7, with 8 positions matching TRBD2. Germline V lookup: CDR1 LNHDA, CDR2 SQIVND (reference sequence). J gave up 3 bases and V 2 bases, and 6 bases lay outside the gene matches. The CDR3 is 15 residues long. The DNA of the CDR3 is TGTGCCAGTAGTATATTAGCGGGAAGCTTCTACGAGCAGTACTTC. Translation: CASSILAGSFYEQYF.

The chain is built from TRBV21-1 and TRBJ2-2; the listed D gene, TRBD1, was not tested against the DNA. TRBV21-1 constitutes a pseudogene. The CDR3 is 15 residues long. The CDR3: CASSPRGQATGELFF. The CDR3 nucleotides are TGTGCCAGCAGCCCCCGGGGACAGGCCACCGGGGAGCTGTTTTTT.

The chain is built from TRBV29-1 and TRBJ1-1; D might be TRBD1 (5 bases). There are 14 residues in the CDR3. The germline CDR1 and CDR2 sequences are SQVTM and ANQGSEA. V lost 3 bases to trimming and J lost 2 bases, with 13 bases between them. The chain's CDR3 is CSVERGGFNTEAFF. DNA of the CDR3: TGCAGCGTTGAGCGCGGGGGGTTTAACACTGAAGCTTTCTTT.

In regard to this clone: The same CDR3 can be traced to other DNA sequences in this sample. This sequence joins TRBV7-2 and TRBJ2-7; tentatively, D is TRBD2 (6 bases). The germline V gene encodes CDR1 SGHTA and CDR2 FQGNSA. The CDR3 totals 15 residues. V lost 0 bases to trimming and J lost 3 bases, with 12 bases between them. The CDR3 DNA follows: TGTGCCAGCAGCTTAGCCGTTGGGGGGATCTACGAGCAGTACGTC. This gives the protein CASSLAVGGIYEQYV.

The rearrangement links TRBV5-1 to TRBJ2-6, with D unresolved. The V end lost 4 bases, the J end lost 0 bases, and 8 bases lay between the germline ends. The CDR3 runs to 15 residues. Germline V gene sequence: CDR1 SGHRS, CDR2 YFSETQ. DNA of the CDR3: TGCGCCAGCAGCCCCCCAGGCTCTGGGGCCAACGTCCTGACTTTC. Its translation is CASSPPGSGANVLTF.

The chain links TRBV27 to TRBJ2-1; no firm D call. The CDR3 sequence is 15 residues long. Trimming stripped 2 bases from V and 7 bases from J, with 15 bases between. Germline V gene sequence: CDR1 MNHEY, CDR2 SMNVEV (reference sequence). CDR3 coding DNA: TGTGCCAGCAGTTTACTACGGACCCCCGGGAATGAGCAGTTCTTC. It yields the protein CASSLLRTPGNEQFF.

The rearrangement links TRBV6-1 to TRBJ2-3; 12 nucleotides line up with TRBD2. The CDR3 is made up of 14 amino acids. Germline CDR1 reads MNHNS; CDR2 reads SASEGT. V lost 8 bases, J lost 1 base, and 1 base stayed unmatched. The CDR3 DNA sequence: TGTGCCAGCTCTAGCGGGGGGGGCACAGATACGCAGTATTTT. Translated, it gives CASSSGGGTDTQYF.

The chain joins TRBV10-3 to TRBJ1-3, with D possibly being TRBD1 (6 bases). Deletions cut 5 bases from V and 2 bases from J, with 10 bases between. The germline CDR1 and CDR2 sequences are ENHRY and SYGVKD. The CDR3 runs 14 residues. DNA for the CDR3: TGTGCCATCAGTCCCGGACAGACTGGAAACACCATATATTTT. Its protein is CAISPGQTGNTIYF.

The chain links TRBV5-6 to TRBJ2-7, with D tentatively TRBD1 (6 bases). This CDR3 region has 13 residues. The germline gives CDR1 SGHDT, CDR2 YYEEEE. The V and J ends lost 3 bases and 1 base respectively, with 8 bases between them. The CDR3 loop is CASSWTASYEQYF. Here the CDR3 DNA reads TGTGCCAGCAGCTGGACAGCTTCCTACGAGCAGTACTTC.

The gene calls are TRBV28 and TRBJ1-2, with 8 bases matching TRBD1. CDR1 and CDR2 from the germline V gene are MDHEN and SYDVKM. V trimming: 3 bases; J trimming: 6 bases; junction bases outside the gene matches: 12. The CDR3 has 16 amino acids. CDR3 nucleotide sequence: TGTGCCAGCAGTTTCCACCGATCCGGGACAGGTGATGGCTACACCTTC. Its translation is CASSFHRSGTGDGYTF.

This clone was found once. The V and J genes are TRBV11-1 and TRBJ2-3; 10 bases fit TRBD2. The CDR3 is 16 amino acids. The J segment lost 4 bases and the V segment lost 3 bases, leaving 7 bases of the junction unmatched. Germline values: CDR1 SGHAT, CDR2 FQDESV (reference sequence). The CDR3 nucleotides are TGTGCCAGCAGCTTTATCAGCGGGGGGGTTTCAGATACGCAGTATTTT. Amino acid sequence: CASSFISGGVSDTQYF. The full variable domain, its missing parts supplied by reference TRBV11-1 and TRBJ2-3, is EAEVAQSPRYKITEKSQAVAFWCDPISGHATLYWYRQILGQGPELLVQFQDESVVDDSQLPKDRFSAERLKGVDSTLKIQPAELGDSAMYLCASSFISGGVSDTQYFGPGTRLTVL.

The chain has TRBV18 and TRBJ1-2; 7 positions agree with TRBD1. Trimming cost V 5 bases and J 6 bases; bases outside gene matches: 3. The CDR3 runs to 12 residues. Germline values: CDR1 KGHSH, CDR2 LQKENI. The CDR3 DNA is TGTGCCAGCTCAAGACAGGGAGATGGCTACACCTTC. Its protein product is CASSRQGDGYTF.

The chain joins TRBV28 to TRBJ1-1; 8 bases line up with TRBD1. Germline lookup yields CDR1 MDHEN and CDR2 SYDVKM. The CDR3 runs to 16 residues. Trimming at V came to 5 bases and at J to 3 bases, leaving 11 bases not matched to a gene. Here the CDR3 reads CASSPGQGRRDTEAFF. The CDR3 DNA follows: TGTGCCAGCAGTCCAGGACAGGGAAGGAGAGACACTGAAGCTTTCTTT.

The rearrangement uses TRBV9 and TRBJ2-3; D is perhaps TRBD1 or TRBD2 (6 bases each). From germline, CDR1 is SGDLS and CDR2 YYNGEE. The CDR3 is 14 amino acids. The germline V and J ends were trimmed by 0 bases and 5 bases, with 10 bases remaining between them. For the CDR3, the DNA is TGTGCCAGCAGCGTAGTAGGGGGGCAAGATACGCAGTATTTT. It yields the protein CASSVVGGQDTQYF.

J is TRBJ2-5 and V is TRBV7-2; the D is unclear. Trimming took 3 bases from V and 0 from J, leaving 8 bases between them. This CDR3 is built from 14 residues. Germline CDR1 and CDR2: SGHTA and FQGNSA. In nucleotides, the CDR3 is TGTGCCAGCAGCTTTCAACAGTACCAAGAGACCCAGTACTTC. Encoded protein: CASSFQQYQETQYF.

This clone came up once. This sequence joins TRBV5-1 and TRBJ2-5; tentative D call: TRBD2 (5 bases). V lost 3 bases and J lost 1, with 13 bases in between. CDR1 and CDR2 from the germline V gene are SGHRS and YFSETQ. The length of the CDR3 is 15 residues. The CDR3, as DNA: TGCGCCAGCAGCTCGAGGCCTAGCAGCCAAGAGACCCAGTACTTC. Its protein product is CASSSRPSSQETQYF.

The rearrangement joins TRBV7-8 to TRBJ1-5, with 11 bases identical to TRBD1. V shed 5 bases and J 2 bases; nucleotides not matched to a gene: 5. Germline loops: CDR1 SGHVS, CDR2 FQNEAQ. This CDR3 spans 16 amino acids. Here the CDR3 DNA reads TGTGCCAGCAGCCTTCAGGACAGGGGGCGCAATCAGCCCCAGCATTTT. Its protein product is CASSLQDRGRNQPQHF. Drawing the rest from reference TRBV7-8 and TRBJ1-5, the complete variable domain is GAGVSQSPRYKVAKRGQDVALRCDPISGHVSLFWYQQALGQGPEFLTYFQNEAQLDKSGLPSDRFFAERPEGSVSTLKIQRTQQEDSAVYLCASSLQDRGRNQPQHFGDGTRLSIL.

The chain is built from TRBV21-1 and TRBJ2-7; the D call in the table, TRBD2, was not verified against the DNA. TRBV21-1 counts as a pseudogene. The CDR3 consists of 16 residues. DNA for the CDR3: TGTGCCAGCAGCAAAGCCGACTTGAACCTTACCTACGAGCAGTACTTC. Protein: CASSKADLNLTYEQYF.